Sequencing of this TCR beta chain was carried out in a study of shared T cell receptors in the human thymus (TCRdb year 2021). Background for the entire study: The study investigated the way shared, self-reactive T-cell receptor alpha chains are produced in the human thymus.

Receptors were amplified or captured by the immunoSEQ multiplex PCR assay. The source is immuneACCESS, and TCRdb retained only in-frame sequences with V and J called. Part of the clones is not carried over; for the studies checked, unresolved V genes explain less than half of this, and the remainder is unexplained. The sample table lists about 660,000 clones, around 89% of them with a count of one. In total, the top ten clones hold about 0.01% of the sample. The germline V gene specifies LGHNA as CDR1 and YSLEER as CDR2. The CDR3 contains 18 residues, cysteine and phenylalanine counted. Only the CDR3 region is kept as DNA, spanning 54 bases read in frame from base 1. V is trimmed back by 0 bases and J by 2 bases, and the junction contains 3 bases that no gene match accounts for. Worth noting for this clone: Its binding antigen is unknown. Base qualities are not provided; no much larger clone lies one nucleotide away.

This sample was also put to use in a study of human thymus T cells. Taken from the second paper: Donors were immunologically healthy infants undergoing open corrective cardiac surgery for congenital heart defects in Finland. Thymus tissue was obtained as surgical resects removed during corrective cardiac surgery. V and J gene segment usage appeared biased in both thymic and peripheral blood repertoires. According to the related research, thymic TCR repertoires were highly overlapping among unrelated individuals. TCR alpha and beta repertoires from about 8 infant thymus samples and a few related peripheral blood samples were characterized in the study. The infant donors were about 7 to 250 days old, and the cohort included a handful of males and a couple of females. Thymocytes were mechanically released from the tissue and were stored as pellets of roughly 9-33 million cells at -70 degrees C. A QIAsymphony instrument was used to extract genomic DNA from frozen cell pellets. The immunoSEQ multiplex PCR assay was used to amplify the TCRB and TCRAD loci from a standardized quantity of quality-controlled genomic DNA. The amplicons covered the V(D)J region and were long enough to include the CDR3 and to identify the V and J genes. Through the commercial immunoSEQ service, the amplicons were sequenced on an Illumina platform. Primer bias and sequencing errors were corrected as previously described, and TCRAD and TCRB were defined on the basis of the IMGT database. immunoSEQ Analyzer 3.0 and VDJTools were used for repertoire analysis, which covered basic statistics, V/J segment usage, diversity estimates, rarefaction and pairwise overlap. Chao1, ChaoE, Efron-Thisted, Shannon and inverse Simpson indices were used to estimate diversity, which was also estimated on datasets down-sampled to the smallest sample. Repertoire overlap was assessed by strict matching of CDR3 nucleotide sequence, V gene and J gene, and clustering was done by Jaccard-based multidimensional scaling. Thymus samples yielded on average about 810,000 unique TCRB clonotypes, compared with around 79,000 from blood samples.

Material for sequencing was thymocytes. This chain is built from TRBV4-3 and TRBJ2-6, and TRBD1 matches 11 of the central bases. The sequence was obtained from a boy younger than two with a congenital heart defect. Donor details come from another sample of the same person, matched by shared clones. Here is the DNA: TGCGCCAGCAGCCAAGAAGGACAGGGGGCGGCTGGGGCCAACGTCCTGACTTTC. Protein translation: CASSQEGQGAAGANVLTF.